The 27 T cell receptor beta chains in this list originate from one sample, sequenced in a study of T-cell memory formation after mild COVID-19. One entry per CDR3 protein results from TCRdb running MiXCR on the 5' RACE reads. The sample lists a few hundred thousand distinct CDR3 sequences, around 15% occurring once. Sequenced material: PBMCs or a T cell subset sorted from them (not recorded which). These receptors originate from a man between 18 and 29 years old who had mild COVID-19 (a few samples of this study predate the infection). Cell type and time point are not known.

This clonotype occurred many times. The rearrangement links TRBV6-4 to TRBJ2-1; possibly TRBD1 or TRBD2 for D (6 bases each). Germline CDR1 reads MRHNA; CDR2 reads SNTAGT. V was trimmed by 2 bases and J by 4 bases, leaving 9 bases between them. This CDR3 contains 14 residues. The CDR3 is CASSDRGDYNEQFF. In nucleotides, the CDR3 is TGTGCCAGCAGTGACAGGGGGGATTACAATGAGCAGTTCTTC.

The chain joins TRBV9 to TRBJ2-7, with D perhaps being TRBD1 or TRBD2 (5 bases each). The CDR3 is made up of 14 amino acids. Looked up from germline, CDR1 is SGDLS and CDR2 is YYNGEE. Trimming cost V 4 bases and J 4 bases, with 15 bases left between them. Written as DNA, the CDR3 is TGTGCCAGCAGCTCCCGGGACGGCCTATACGAGCAGTACTTC. This codes for CASSSRDGLYEQYF.

This clonotype came up a few times. V is TRBV12-3 or TRBV12-4 and J is TRBJ1-1, with D possibly matching TRBD1 (6 bases). V was clipped by 4 bases and J by 8 bases, with 23 bases between them. This CDR3 comprises 16 residues. The CDR3 DNA reads as TGTGCCAGCAGTTCGACTACAGGGCTTTCGGGCTGGGAAGCTTTCTTT. This sequence encodes CASSSTTGLSGWEAFF.

This clonotype was counted between two and nine times. The chain combines TRBV5-6 with TRBJ2-7, with TRBD1 identical over 9 bases. The CDR3 length is 15 residues. Looked up from germline, CDR1 is SGHDT and CDR2 is YYEEEE. With 2 bases clipped from V and 5 bases from J, the junction kept 8 bases outside the gene matches. The CDR3 sequence is CASSLPTGQGNEQYF. The CDR3 bases are TGTGCCAGCAGCTTACCAACGGGACAGGGTAACGAGCAGTACTTC.

The rearrangement links TRBV5-1 to TRBJ2-3, with 10 bases that match TRBD1. Germline assignment: CDR1 SGHRS and CDR2 YFSETQ. The CDR3 consists of 16 residues. In DNA form, the CDR3 reads TGCGCTTTCCTTCTCCGGGACAGGGGTCCCACAGATACGCAGTATTTT. It translates to CAFLLRDRGPTDTQYF. Combining the CDR3 with reference TRBV5-1 and TRBJ2-3 gives the whole variable domain KAGVTQTPRYLIKTRGQQVTLSCSPISGHRSVSWYQQTPGQGLQFLFEYFSETQRNKGNFPGRFSGRQFSNSRSEMNVSTLELGDSALYLCAFLLRDRGPTDTQYFGPGTRLTVL.

The chain carries TRBV7-2 and TRBJ2-2; 8 nucleotides agree with TRBD1. This CDR3 contains 14 residues. With 8 bases clipped from V and 9 bases from J, the junction kept 11 bases outside the gene matches. Germline V gives CDR1 SGHTA, CDR2 FQGNSA. The chain's CDR3 is CASPPTGGPRELFF. CDR3 bases: TGTGCCAGCCCCCCCACAGGGGGTCCTCGGGAGCTGTTTTTT.

This chain uses TRBV5-1 with TRBJ2-2; D gene unclear. Germline V lookup: CDR1 SGHRS, CDR2 YFSETQ. V was shortened by 0 bases and J by 7 bases, with 4 bases between the two germline ends. The CDR3 sequence is 12 residues long. The CDR3 protein is CASSLEGGELFF. CDR3 coding DNA: TGCGCCAGCAGCTTGGAGGGCGGGGAGCTGTTTTTT.

This chain uses TRBV11-2 with TRBJ2-1, with D perhaps matching TRBD1 or TRBD2 (5 bases each). Deletions cut 1 base from V and 8 bases from J, with 18 bases between. Germline CDR1 SGHAT, CDR2 FQNNGV. The CDR3 spans 16 residues. CDR3 nucleotides: TGTGCCAGCAGCTTAGCCCCGAGGGGCCAGAACCATGAGCAGTTCTTC. Translated, it gives CASSLAPRGQNHEQFF.

The rearrangement uses TRBV5-1 and TRBJ2-1, with 12 bases that match TRBD1. V lost 4 bases, J lost 10 bases, and 9 bases stayed unmatched. CDR1 is SGHRS, CDR2 YFSETQ, per germline. The CDR3 loop spans 15 amino acids. This CDR3 reads CASSLGQGARGEQFF. Here the CDR3 DNA reads TGCGCCAGCAGCCTGGGACAGGGGGCGCGCGGGGAGCAGTTCTTC.

The chain joins TRBV9 to TRBJ2-2; a weak D match, TRBD2 (5 bases). Trimming shortened V by 0 bases and J by 3 bases, and 6 bases separated the two germline ends. This CDR3 has 14 residues. The germline V gene encodes CDR1 SGDLS and CDR2 YYNGEE. The CDR3 reads CASSVGGYTGELFF. CDR3 DNA sequence: TGTGCCAGCAGCGTAGGAGGGTACACCGGGGAGCTGTTTTTT.

This clonotype was counted ten times or more. The chain combines TRBV6-5 with TRBJ1-1, with D maybe TRBD1 (5 bases). Germline-derived CDR1 and CDR2 are MNHEY and SVGAGI. The V and J ends lost 6 bases and 7 bases respectively, with 12 bases between them. The CDR3 length is 12 residues. The CDR3 spells CASSYRGSEAFF. As DNA, the CDR3 is TGTGCCAGCAGCTACCGGGGCAGTGAAGCTTTCTTT.

The genes are TRBV15 and TRBJ1-1, with D unresolved. V was clipped by 0 bases and J by 2 bases, with 10 bases between them. The CDR3 is 15 amino acids. The germline gives CDR1 LNHNV, CDR2 YYDKDF (reference sequence). CDR3 loop: CATSRDPGFNTEAFF. The DNA of the CDR3 is TGTGCCACCAGCAGAGATCCGGGGTTTAACACTGAAGCTTTCTTT.

In its sample, this clonotype was seen a few times. J is TRBJ2-5 and V is TRBV4-2, with D uncertain. The V end was cut by 4 bases, the J end by 1 base, with 10 bases between. There are 14 residues in the CDR3. In germline, CDR1 is LGHNA, CDR2 YNFKEQ. The CDR3 sequence is CASSLFDTQETQYF. CDR3 sequence (DNA): TGTGCCAGCAGCCTATTTGATACCCAAGAGACCCAGTACTTC.

This clonotype was seen a few times. The gene calls are TRBV7-9 and TRBJ1-1; 8 nucleotides align to TRBD1. The J segment lost 4 bases and the V segment lost 5 bases, leaving 9 bases of the junction unmatched. The CDR3 is 15 residues long. Germline CDR1 SEHNR, CDR2 FQNEAQ (reference sequence). The CDR3 here is CASSLTGAFGTEAFF. The CDR3 coding sequence is TGTGCCAGCAGCCTGACAGGGGCCTTTGGCACTGAAGCTTTCTTT.

Concerning this clonotype: Because it lacks the conserved phenylalanine or tryptophan at the end, this CDR3 is likely a read error. The CDR3 DNA reads TGCGCCAGCAGCCAAGATCCGGGCAGGGGTAAAGAGACCCAGTACTTA. Its translation: CASSQDPGRGKETQYL. This chain links TRBV4-3 with TRBJ2-5; tentatively, D is TRBD1 (6 bases). V lost 0 bases to trimming and J lost 3 bases, with 14 bases between them. The CDR3 contains 16 residues. CDR1 is LGHNA and CDR2 is YSLEER in the germline V gene.

This clonotype turned up a few times. V usage is TRBV4-3 and J usage is TRBJ2-4; possibly TRBD1 or TRBD2 for D (5 bases each). The CDR3 extends over 13 amino acids. V was trimmed by 1 base and J by 8 bases, leaving 9 bases between them. Looked up from germline, CDR1 is LGHNA and CDR2 is YSLEER. CDR3: CASSQGRGDIQYF. CDR3 DNA sequence: TGCGCCAGCAGCCAAGGAAGGGGAGACATTCAGTACTTC.

This clonotype was seen a few times. The chain carries TRBV25-1 and TRBJ2-5; D remains ambiguous. This CDR3 comprises 16 residues. Germline CDR1 is MGHDK and CDR2 is SYGVNS. V lost 2 bases to trimming and J lost 3 bases, with 16 bases between them. The CDR3 bases are TGTGCCAGCAGTGAACGCAGCAATCCCGCGAAAGAGACCCAGTACTTC. Residues: CASSERSNPAKETQYF.

This clonotype was observed a handful of times. This chain connects TRBV9 to TRBJ2-2; D unresolved. V lost 4 bases, J lost 7 bases, and 11 bases lay in between. There are 13 residues in the CDR3. Germline V lookup: CDR1 SGDLS, CDR2 YYNGEE. CDR3: CASSTFDDGELFF. The CDR3 DNA is TGTGCCAGCAGCACATTCGACGACGGGGAGCTGTTTTTT.

The chain joins TRBV6-5 to TRBJ1-2, with D maybe TRBD1 (5 bases). The CDR3 totals 13 residues. The V end lost 2 bases, the J end lost 3 bases, and 7 bases lay between the germline ends. In germline, CDR1 is MNHEY, CDR2 SVGAGI. CDR3 region: CASSYRGYYGYTF. CDR3 nucleotide sequence: TGTGCCAGCAGTTACCGGGGGTACTATGGCTACACCTTC.

This clonotype has just a few counts. The rearrangement joins TRBV4-1 to TRBJ2-5, with TRBD1 matching over 8 bases. V dropped 3 bases and J dropped 2; count of bases not matched to a gene: 5. The CDR3 contains 15 residues. The germline CDR1 and CDR2 sequences are MGHRA and YSYEKL. CDR3 loop: CASSQYGTGQETQYF. The CDR3 DNA follows: TGCGCCAGCAGCCAGTACGGGACAGGACAAGAGACCCAGTACTTC.

This clonotype occurred many times. This rearrangement joins TRBV6-5 to TRBJ2-1; no definite D call. Germline CDR1 is MNHEY and CDR2 is SVGAGI. The V gene lost 2 bases and the J gene lost 2 bases, with 16 bases spanning the gap. The CDR3 runs to 17 residues. The CDR3 here is CASSYVRSPGPYNEQFF. For the CDR3, the DNA is TGTGCCAGCAGTTACGTTCGCTCCCCCGGACCCTACAATGAGCAGTTCTTC.

The chain links TRBV12-3 or TRBV12-4 to TRBJ2-3; D ambiguous. V gave up 7 bases and J gave up 1 base, with 6 bases separating them. This CDR3 contains 12 residues. The CDR3 region is CASTHGTDTQYF. The CDR3 DNA reads as TGTGCCAGCACCCACGGCACAGATACGCAGTATTTT.

V usage is TRBV2 and J usage is TRBJ2-2; 8 nucleotides match TRBD1. V lost 2 bases and J lost 6; bases outside the gene matches: 8. The CDR3 spans 16 residues. Germline V CDR1 and CDR2: SNHLY, FYNNEI. In DNA form, the CDR3 reads TGTGCCAGCAGTGAAAGGCAGGGGGCCTTGGCCGGGGAGCTGTTTTTT. It yields the protein CASSERQGALAGELFF.

This clonotype was found many times. V gene TRBV4-3 combines with J gene TRBJ1-4; D perhaps matches TRBD1 (5 bases). With 4 bases removed from V and 0 bases from J, the gap between germline ends came to 9 bases. Germline lookup yields CDR1 LGHNA and CDR2 YSLEER. This CDR3 is 15 amino acids long. The CDR3 spells CASSPLRATNEKLFF. The CDR3 DNA reads as TGCGCCAGCAGCCCCCTCAGGGCAACTAATGAAAAACTGTTTTTT.

This chain joins TRBV6-2 or TRBV6-3 and TRBJ1-5; D is uncertain. The germline V and J ends were trimmed by 1 base and 2 bases, with 9 bases remaining between them. CDR3 length: 15 residues. Germline CDR1 MNHEY, CDR2 SVGEGT. CDR3 sequence: CASSYWGIGNQPQHF. The CDR3 nucleotides are TGTGCCAGCAGTTACTGGGGTATTGGCAATCAGCCCCAGCATTTT.

This clonotype was observed many times. The CDR3 loop is CASSPHGFYEQYF. As DNA, the CDR3 is TGCGCCAGCAGCCCGCACGGGTTCTACGAGCAGTACTTC. This chain links TRBV5-1 with TRBJ2-7; D remains unclear. CDR3 size: 13 residues. Germline CDR1 reads SGHRS; CDR2 reads YFSETQ. V was clipped by 4 bases and J by 3 bases, with 11 bases between them.

This clonotype turned up a few times. The CDR3 is CASSLGKDINTGELFF. CDR3 nucleotides: TGTGCCAGCAGCTTGGGGAAGGATATCAACACCGGGGAGCTGTTTTTT. The chain has TRBV5-5 and TRBJ2-2; D is uncertain. Germline V CDR1 and CDR2: SGHKS, YYEKEE (reference sequence). This CDR3 comprises 16 residues. The germline V and J ends were trimmed by 0 bases and 2 bases, with 11 bases remaining between them.